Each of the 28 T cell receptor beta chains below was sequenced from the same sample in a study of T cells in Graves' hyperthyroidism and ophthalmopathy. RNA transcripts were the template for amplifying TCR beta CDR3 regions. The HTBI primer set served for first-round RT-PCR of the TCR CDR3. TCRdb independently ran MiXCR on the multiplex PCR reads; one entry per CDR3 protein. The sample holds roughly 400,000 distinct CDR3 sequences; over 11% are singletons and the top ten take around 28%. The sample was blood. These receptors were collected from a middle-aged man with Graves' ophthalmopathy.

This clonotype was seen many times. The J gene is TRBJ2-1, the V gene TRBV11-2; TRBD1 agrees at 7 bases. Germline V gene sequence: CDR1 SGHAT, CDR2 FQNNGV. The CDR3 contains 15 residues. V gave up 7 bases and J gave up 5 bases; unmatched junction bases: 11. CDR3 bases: TGTGCCAGCACTTCGGAACAGGGGCCGGACAATGAGCAGTTCTTC. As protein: CASTSEQGPDNEQFF.

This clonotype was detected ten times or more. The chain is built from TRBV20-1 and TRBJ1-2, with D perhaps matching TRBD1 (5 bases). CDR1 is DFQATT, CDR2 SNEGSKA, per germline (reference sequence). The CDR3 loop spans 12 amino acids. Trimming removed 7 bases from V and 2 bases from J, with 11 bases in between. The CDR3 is CSGTRDNYGYTF. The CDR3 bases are TGCAGTGGGACCCGGGACAACTATGGCTACACCTTC.

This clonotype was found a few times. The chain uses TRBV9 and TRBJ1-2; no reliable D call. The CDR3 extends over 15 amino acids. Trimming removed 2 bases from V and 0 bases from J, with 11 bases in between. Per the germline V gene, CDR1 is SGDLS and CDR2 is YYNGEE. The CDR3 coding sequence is TGTGCCAGCAGCGTTTACGGATCAGCTAACTATGGCTACACCTTC. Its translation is CASSVYGSANYGYTF.

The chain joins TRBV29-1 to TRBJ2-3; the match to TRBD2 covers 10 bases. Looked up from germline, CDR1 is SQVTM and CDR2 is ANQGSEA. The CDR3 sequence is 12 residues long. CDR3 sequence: CSVGLAAETQYF. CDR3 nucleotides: TGCAGTGTCGGACTAGCGGCCGAAACGCAGTATTTT.

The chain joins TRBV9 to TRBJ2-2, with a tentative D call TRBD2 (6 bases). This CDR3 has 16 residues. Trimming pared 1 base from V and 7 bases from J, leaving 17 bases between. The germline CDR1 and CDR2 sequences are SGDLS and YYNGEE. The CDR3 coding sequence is TGTGCCAGCAGCGTACGGTTAGGAGGGAATGGCGGGGAGCTGTTTTTT. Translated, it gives CASSVRLGGNGGELFF.

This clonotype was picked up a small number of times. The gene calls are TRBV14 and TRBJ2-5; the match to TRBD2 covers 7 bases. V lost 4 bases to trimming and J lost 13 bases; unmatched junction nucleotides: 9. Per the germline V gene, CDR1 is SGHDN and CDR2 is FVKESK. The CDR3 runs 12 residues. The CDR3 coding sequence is TGTGCCAGCAGCCGTACGGGGACTATCCTGTACTTC. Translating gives CASSRTGTILYF.

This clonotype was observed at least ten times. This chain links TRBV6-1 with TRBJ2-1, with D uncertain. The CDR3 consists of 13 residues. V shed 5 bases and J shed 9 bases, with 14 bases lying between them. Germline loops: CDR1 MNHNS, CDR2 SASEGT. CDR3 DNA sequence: TGTGCCAGCAGTTCTTCCATTTATGGTGAGCAGTTCTTC. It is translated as CASSSSIYGEQFF.

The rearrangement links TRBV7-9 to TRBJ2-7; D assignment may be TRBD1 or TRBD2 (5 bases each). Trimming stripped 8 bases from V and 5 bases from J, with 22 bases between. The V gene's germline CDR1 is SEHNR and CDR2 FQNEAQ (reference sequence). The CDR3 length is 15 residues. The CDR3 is CASEIYRTTGDEQYF. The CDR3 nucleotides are TGTGCCAGCGAGATCTACCGGACAACCGGGGACGAGCAGTACTTC. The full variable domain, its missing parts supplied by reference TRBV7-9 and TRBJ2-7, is DTGVSQNPRHKITKRGQNVTFRCDPISEHNRLYWYRQTLGQGPEFLTYFQNEAQLEKSRLLSDRFSAERPKGSFSTLEIQRTEQGDSAMYLCASEIYRTTGDEQYFGPGTRLTVT.

Here the CDR3 reads CASKVGEAYNSPLHF. DNA for the CDR3: TGTGCCAGCAAAGTCGGGGAGGCCTATAATTCACCCCTCCACTTT. The chain is built from TRBV12-3 or TRBV12-4 and TRBJ1-6; D is undetermined. The CDR3 sequence is 15 residues long. The V gene lost 7 bases and the J gene lost 2 bases, with 12 bases spanning the gap.

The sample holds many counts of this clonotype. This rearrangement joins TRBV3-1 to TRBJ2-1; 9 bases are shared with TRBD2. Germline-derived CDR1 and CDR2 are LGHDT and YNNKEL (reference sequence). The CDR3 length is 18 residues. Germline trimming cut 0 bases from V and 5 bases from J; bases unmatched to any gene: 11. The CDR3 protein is CASSQDTRGLARNNEQFF. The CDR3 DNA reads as TGTGCCAGCAGCCAAGATACCCGGGGACTAGCTAGAAACAATGAGCAGTTCTTC.

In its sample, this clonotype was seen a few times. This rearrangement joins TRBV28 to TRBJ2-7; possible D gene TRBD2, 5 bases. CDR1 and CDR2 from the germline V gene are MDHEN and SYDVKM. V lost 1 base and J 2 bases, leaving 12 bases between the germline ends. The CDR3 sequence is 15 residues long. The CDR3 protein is CASSLSAEITYEQYF. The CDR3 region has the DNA TGTGCCAGCAGTTTATCAGCGGAAATAACCTACGAGCAGTACTTC.

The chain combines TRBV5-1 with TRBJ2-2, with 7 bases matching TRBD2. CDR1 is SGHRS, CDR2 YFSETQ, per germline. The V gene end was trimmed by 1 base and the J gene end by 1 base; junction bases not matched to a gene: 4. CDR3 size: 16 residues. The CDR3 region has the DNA TGCGCCAGCAGCTTGACGGGAGGACTGAACACCGGGGAGCTGTTTTTT. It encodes CASSLTGGLNTGELFF.

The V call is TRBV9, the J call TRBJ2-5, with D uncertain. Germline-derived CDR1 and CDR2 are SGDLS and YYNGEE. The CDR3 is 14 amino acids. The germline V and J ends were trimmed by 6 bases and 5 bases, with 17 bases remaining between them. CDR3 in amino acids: CASNYLIPKETQYF. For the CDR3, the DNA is TGTGCCAGCAACTACTTGATACCGAAGGAGACCCAGTACTTC.

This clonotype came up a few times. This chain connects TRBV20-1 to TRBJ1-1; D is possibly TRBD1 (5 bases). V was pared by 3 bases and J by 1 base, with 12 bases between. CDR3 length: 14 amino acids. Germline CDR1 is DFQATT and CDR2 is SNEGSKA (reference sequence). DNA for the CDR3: TGCAGTGCTAGGGCGACAGAGGCGAACACTGAAGCTTTCTTT. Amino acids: CSARATEANTEAFF.

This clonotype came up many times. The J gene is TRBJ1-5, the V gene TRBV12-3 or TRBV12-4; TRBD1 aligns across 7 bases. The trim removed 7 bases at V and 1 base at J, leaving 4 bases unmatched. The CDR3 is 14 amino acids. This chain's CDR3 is CASTLTGSNQPQHF. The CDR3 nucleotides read TGTGCCAGCACCTTGACAGGGAGCAATCAGCCCCAGCATTTT.

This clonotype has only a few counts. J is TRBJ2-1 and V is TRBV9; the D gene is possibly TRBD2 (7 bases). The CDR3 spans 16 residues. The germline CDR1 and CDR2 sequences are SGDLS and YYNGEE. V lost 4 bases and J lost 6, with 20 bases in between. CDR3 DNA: TGTGCCAGCAGCCCGAGAGGGGAGGGGGTACTCAATGAGCAGTTCTTC. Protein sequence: CASSPRGEGVLNEQFF. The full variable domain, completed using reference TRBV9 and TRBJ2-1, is DSGVTQTPKHLITATGQRVTLRCSPRSGDLSVYWYQQSLDQGLQFLIQYYNGEERAKGNILERFSAQQFPDLHSELNLSSLELGDSALYFCASSPRGEGVLNEQFFGPGTRLTVL.

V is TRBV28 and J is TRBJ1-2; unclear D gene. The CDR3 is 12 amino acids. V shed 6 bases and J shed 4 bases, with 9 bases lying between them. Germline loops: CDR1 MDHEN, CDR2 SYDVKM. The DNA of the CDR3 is TGTGCCAGCAGACCGCGAATCTATGGCTACACCTTC. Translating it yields CASRPRIYGYTF.

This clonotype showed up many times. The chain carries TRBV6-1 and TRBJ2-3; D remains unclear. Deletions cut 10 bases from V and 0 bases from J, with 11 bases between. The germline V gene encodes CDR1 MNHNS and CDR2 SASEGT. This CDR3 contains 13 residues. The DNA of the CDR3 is TGTGCCACCGTGGCCTCTAGCACAGATACGCAGTATTTT. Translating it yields CATVASSTDTQYF.

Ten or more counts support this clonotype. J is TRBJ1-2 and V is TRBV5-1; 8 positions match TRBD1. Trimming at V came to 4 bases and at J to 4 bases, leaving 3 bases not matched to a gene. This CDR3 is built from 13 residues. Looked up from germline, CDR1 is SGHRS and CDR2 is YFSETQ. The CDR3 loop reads CASSPGQGYGYTF. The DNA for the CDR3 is TGCGCCAGCAGCCCAGGACAGGGCTATGGCTACACCTTC.

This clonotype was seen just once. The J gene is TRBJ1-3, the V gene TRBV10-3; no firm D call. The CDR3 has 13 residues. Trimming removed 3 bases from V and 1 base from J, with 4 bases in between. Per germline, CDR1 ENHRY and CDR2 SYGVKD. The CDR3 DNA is TGTGCCATCAGTGAAAATTCTGGAAACACCATATATTTT. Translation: CAISENSGNTIYF.

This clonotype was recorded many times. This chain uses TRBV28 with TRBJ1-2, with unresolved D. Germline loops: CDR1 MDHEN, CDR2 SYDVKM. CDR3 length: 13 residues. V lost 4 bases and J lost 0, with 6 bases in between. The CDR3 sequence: CASSSRANYGYTF. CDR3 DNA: TGTGCCAGCAGTTCCCGAGCTAACTATGGCTACACCTTC.

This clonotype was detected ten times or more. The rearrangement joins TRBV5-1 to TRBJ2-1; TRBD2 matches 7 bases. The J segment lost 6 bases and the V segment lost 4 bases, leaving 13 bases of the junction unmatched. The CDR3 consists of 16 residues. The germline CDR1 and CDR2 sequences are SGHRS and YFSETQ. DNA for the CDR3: TGCGCCAGCAGCCCCGCCGGGGTAGCGGGTCGCAATGAGCAGTTCTTC. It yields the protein CASSPAGVAGRNEQFF.

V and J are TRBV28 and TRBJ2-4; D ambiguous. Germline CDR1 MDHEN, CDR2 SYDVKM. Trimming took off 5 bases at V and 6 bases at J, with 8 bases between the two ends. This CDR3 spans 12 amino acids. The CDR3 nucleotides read TGTGCCAGCAGTGGCGACGGAAACATTCAGTACTTC. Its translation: CASSGDGNIQYF.

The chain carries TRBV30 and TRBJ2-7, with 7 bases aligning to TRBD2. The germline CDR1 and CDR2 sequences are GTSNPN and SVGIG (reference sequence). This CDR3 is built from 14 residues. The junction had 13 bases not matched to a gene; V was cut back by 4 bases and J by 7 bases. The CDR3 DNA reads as TGTGCCTGGAATATGTTGGGAGGGCCCGGGGAGCAGTACTTC. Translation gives CAWNMLGGPGEQYF. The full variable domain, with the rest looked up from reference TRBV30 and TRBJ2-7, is SQTIHQWPATLVQPVGSPLSLECTVEGTSNPNLYWYRQAAGRGLQLLFYSVGIGQISSEVPQNLSASRPQDRQFILSSKKLLLSDSGFYLCAWNMLGGPGEQYFGPGTRLTVT.

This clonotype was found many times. The CDR3 region has the DNA TGTGCCAGCAGCTATCTAGCGGGAGTAGGTGAGCAGTTCTTC. Translated, it gives CASSYLAGVGEQFF. The chain uses TRBV7-2 and TRBJ2-1; 10 bases are a match to TRBD2. Germline V lookup: CDR1 SGHTA, CDR2 FQGNSA. The CDR3 length is 14 residues. V was pared by 4 bases and J by 9 bases, with 6 bases of the junction left unmatched.

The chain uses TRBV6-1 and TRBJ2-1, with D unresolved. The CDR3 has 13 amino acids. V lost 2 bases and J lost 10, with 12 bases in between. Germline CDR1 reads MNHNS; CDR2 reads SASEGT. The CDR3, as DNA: TGTGCCAGCAGTGAATCGCACTTCGGCGAGCAGTTCTTC. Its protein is CASSESHFGEQFF.

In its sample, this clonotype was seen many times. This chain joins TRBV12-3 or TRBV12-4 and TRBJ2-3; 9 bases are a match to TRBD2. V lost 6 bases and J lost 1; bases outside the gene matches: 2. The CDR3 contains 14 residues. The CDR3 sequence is CASSRLAGTDTQYF. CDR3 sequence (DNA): TGTGCCAGCAGCAGACTAGCGGGCACAGATACGCAGTATTTT.

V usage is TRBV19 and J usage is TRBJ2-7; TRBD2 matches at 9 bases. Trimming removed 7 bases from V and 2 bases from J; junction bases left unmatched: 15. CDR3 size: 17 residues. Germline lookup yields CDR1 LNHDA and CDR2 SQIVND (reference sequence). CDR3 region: CASMDSGSGLGPYEQYF. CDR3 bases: TGTGCCAGTATGGATAGCGGGAGTGGGCTTGGACCCTACGAGCAGTACTTC.